Below are 2 T cell receptor beta chains sequenced from a single sample in a study of brain metastases from non-small cell lung cancer. Using immunoSEQ multiplex PCR, the repertoire was profiled, and TCRdb retains in-frame clones only, with some absent. The sample records 2,500 to 3,500 clones, roughly four fifths being singletons. The material sequenced was primary lung tumor tissue. The receptors were gathered from a donor aged 40 or older with non-small cell lung cancer.

Comment on this clone: One junction end does not reproduce the germline sequence, and a read error may be involved. In the same sample, other DNA sequences code for this CDR3. This rearrangement joins TRBV5-6 to TRBJ2-5; 10 positions match TRBD1. Germline lookup yields CDR1 SGHDT and CDR2 YYEEEE. The CDR3 runs 17 residues. CDR3 loop: CASSLVGDRGLGETQYF. In DNA form, the CDR3 reads TGTGCCAGCAGCCTTGTGGGCGACAGGGGGCTGGGGGAGACCCAATACTTC.

This clone has just one count. The chain has TRBV29-1 and TRBJ1-1; D unresolved. Germline CDR1 is SQVTM and CDR2 is ANQGSEA. The germline V and J ends were trimmed by 5 bases and 1 base, with 11 bases remaining between them. CDR3 length: 13 amino acids. CDR3 DNA sequence: TGCAGCGTTACCAGAACCAAGAACACTGAAGCTTTCTTT. This gives the protein CSVTRTKNTEAFF.